This section outlines one T cell receptor (beta chain) sequence together with its context. The CDR3 runs to 18 residues. CDR1 MDHEN and CDR2 SYDVKM come from the germline V gene. The trim removed 1 base at V and 3 bases at J, leaving 8 bases unmatched. Method: immunoSEQ multiplex PCR; TCRdb's copy keeps in-frame clones and lacks some. The data hold about 69,000 clones, with 80% to 95% observed a single time. The data were obtained in a study of T cell changes during pregnancy in multiple sclerosis. This rearrangement joins TRBV28 to TRBJ1-4, with 10 bases matching TRBD1. Sequenced material: peripheral blood, taken in the third trimester of pregnancy. This clonotype was sampled from a female donor in good health, enrolled as a control in a pregnancy study. For the CDR3, the DNA is TGTGCCAGCAGTTTATTTGCCGGGACAGGGGCGTCTAATGAAAAACTGTTTTTT. This sequence encodes CASSLFAGTGASNEKLFF.